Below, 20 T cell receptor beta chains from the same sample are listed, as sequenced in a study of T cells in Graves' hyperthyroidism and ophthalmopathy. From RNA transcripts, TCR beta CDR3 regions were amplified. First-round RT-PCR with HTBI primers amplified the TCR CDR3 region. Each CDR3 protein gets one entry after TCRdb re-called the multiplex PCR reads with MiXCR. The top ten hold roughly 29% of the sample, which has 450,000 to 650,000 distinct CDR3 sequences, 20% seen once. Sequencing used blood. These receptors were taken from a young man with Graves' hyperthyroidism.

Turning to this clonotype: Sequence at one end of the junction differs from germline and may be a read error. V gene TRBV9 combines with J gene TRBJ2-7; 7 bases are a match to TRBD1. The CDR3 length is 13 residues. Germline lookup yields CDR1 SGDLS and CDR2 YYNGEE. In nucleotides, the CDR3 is TGTGCCAGCAGCGCCACAGGGGCCTACGGGCAGTACTTC. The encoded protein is CASSATGAYGQYF.

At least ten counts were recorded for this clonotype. CDR3 amino acids: CASGGRGRLGGYTF. CDR3 DNA: TGTGCCAGCGGGGGTCGGGGGCGCTTGGGAGGCTACACCTTC. The gene calls are TRBV6-1 and TRBJ1-2, with D maybe TRBD1 (6 bases). CDR3 length: 14 residues. The V gene's germline CDR1 is MNHNS and CDR2 SASEGT. V was shortened by 8 bases and J by 8 bases, with 21 bases between the two germline ends.

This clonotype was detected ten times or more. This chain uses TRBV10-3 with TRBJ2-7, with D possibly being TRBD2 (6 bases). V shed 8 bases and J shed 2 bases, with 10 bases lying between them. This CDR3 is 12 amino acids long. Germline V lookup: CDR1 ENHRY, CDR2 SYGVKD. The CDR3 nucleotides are TGTGCCATCGGCCCGGGGGCCTACGAGCAGTACTTC. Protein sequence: CAIGPGAYEQYF.

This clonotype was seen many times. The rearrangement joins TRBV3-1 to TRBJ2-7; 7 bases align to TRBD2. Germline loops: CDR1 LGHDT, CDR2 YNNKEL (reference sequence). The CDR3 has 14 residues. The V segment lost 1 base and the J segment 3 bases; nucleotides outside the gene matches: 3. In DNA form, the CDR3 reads TGTGCCAGCAGCCAAGCCCCGGGGGGCTACGAGCAGTACTTC. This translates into CASSQAPGGYEQYF.

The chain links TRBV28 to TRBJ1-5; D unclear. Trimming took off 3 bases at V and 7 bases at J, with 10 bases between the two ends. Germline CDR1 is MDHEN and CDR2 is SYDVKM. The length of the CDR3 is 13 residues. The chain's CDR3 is CASSLGLHQPQHF. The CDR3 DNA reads TGTGCCAGCAGTTTGGGGTTACACCAGCCCCAGCATTTT.

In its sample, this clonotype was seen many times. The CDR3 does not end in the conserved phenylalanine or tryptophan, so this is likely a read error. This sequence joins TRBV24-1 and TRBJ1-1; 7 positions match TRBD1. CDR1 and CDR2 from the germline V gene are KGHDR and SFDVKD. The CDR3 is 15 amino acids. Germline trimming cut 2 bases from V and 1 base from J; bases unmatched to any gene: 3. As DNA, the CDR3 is TGTGCCACCAGTGATTCCCGACAGGGGAACACTGAAGCTTTCCTT. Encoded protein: CATSDSRQGNTEAFL.

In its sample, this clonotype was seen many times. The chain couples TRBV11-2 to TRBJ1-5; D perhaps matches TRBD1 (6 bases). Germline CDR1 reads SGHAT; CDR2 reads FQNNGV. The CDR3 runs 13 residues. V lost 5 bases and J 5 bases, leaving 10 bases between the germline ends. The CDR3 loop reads CASSPGVHQPQHF. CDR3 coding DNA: TGTGCCAGCAGCCCAGGGGTCCATCAGCCCCAGCATTTT.

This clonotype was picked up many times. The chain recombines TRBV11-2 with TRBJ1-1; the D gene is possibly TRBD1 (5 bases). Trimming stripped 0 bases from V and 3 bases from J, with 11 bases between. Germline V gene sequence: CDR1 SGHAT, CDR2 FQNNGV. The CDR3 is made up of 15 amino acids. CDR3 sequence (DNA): TGTGCCAGCAGCTTAGATGGACCAGGGTACACTGAAGCTTTCTTT. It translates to CASSLDGPGYTEAFF.

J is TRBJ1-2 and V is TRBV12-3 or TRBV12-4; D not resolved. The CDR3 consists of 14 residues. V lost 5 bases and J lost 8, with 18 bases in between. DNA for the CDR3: TGTGCCAGCAGTGAGGAAGGGCGAGGGTTGGGCTACACCTTC. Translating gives CASSEEGRGLGYTF.

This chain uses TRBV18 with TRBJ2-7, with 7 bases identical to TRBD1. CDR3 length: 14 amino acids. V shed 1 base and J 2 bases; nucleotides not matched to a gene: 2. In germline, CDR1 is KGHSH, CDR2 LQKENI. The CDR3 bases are TGTGCCAGCTCACCACTAGGGACAGCCTACGAGCAGTACTTC. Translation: CASSPLGTAYEQYF.

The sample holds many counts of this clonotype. The CDR3, as DNA: TGTGCCAGCAGCCAAGAGCTACGGCCTGAAGCTTTCTTT. It yields the protein CASSQELRPEAFF. The chain joins TRBV14 to TRBJ1-1; D remains unclear. Germline values: CDR1 SGHDN, CDR2 FVKESK. This CDR3 is built from 13 residues. V was shortened by 0 bases and J by 6 bases, with 8 bases between the two germline ends.

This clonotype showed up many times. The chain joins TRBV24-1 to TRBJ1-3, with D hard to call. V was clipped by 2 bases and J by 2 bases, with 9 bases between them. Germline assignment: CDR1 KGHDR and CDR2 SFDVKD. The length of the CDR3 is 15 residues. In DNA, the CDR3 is TGTGCCACCAGTGATTCGACGGGCCCTGGAAACACCATATATTTT. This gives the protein CATSDSTGPGNTIYF.

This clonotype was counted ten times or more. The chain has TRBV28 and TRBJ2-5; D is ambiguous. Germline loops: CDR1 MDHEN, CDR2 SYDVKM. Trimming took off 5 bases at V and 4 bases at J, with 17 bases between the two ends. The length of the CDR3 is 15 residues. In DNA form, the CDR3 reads TGTGCCAGCAGTAATAAAAAGTGGGGTAGAGAGACCCAGTACTTC. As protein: CASSNKKWGRETQYF.

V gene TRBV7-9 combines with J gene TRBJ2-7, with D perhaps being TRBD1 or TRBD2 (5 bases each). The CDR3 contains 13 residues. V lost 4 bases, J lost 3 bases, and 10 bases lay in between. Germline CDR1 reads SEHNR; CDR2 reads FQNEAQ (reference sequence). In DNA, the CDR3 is TGTGCCAGCAGCTATCGGGACCTCTACGAGCAGTACTTC. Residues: CASSYRDLYEQYF. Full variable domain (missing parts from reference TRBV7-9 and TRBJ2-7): DTGVSQNPRHKITKRGQNVTFRCDPISEHNRLYWYRQTLGQGPEFLTYFQNEAQLEKSRLLSDRFSAERPKGSFSTLEIQRTEQGDSAMYLCASSYRDLYEQYFGPGTRLTVT.

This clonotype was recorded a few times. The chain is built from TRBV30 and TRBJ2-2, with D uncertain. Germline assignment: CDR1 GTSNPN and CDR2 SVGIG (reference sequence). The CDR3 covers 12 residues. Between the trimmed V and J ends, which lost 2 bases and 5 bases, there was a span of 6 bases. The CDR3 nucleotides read TGTGCCTGGAGTCCTCAAACCGGGGAGCTGTTTTTT. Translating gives CAWSPQTGELFF.

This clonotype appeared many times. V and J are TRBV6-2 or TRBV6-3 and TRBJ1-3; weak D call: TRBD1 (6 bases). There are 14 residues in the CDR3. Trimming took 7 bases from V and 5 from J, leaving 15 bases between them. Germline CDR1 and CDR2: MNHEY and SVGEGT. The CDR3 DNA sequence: TGTGCCAGCACCTTATCGCAGGGGAGAAACACCATATATTTT. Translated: CASTLSQGRNTIYF.

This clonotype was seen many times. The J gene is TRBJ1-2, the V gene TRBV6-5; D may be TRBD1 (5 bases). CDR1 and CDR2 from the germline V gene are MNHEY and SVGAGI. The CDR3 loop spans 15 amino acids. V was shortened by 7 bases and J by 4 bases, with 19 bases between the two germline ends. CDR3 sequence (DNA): TGTGCCAGCATCATTGGACCTGGGGGGTCCTATGGCTACACCTTC. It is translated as CASIIGPGGSYGYTF.

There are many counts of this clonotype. CDR3 in DNA: TGTGCCAGCCGAGCGGGGGAGACCCAGTACTTC. This encodes CASRAGETQYF. The rearrangement uses TRBV7-9 and TRBJ2-5, with 7 positions matching TRBD2. The length of the CDR3 is 11 residues. V trimming: 8 bases; J trimming: 5 bases; junction bases outside the gene matches: 2. CDR1 is SEHNR and CDR2 is FQNEAQ in the germline V gene (reference sequence).

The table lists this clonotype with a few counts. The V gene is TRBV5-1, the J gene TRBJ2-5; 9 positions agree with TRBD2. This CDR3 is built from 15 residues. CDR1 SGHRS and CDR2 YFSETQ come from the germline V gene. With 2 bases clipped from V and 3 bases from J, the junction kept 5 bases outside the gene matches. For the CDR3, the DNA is TGCGCCAGCAGCTTCTTAGCGGGGGACGAAGAGACCCAGTACTTC. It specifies CASSFLAGDEETQYF.

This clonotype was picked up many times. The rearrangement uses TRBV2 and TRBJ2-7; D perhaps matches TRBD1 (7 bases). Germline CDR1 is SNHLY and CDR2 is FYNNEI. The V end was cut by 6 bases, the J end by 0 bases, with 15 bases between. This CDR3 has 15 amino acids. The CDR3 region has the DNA TGTGCCAGCAGGGAGGGACAGAGAAGCTCCTACGAGCAGTACTTC. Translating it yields CASREGQRSSYEQYF.